This TCR beta chain was obtained from a study of radiotherapy plus CTLA-4 blockade in lung cancer. On the study more broadly: There were objective responses in 18% of patients, and around 30% had disease control.

Findings and limits, study-wide: According to reports, early shifts in blood T cell clones, alongside interferon-beta, forecast response most accurately.

As for this clone: No antigen is known for it.

CDR1 SGHTA and CDR2 FQGNSA come from the germline V gene. After removal of 3 bases from V and 2 bases from J, the junction contained 7 bases not matched to a gene. The CDR3 length is 16 residues. Produced via immunoSEQ multiplex PCR; TCRdb's table is partial and in-frame only. The data contain tens of thousands of clones, 80% to 90% of them singletons. This TCR derives from a human donor with non-small cell lung cancer whose response to radiotherapy plus ipilimumab could not be evaluated. This specimen was peripheral blood, taken from a patient treated with radiotherapy plus ipilimumab. This chain connects TRBV7-2 to TRBJ2-1; 7 positions match TRBD2. The CDR3 nucleotides are TGTGCCAGCAGCTTCAGAGGCGGGAGAACCTACAATGAGCAGTTCTTC. Its protein product is CASSFRGGRTYNEQFF.